Listed here are 4 T cell receptor beta chains from one sample, sequenced in a study of OX40 agonist ivuxolimab in advanced cancers. Sequenced by immunoSEQ multiplex PCR; TCRdb stores in-frame clones only, minus some. The sample yields about 13,000 clones, around two thirds seen once. The input for sequencing was CD4+ or CD8+ T cells sorted from blood, taken in a trial of the OX40 agonist ivuxolimab. Receptors were obtained from an adult with an advanced solid tumor such as melanoma, head and neck, liver or kidney cancer.

The chain couples TRBV7-9 to TRBJ2-2; 8 nucleotides align to TRBD1. Per the germline V gene, CDR1 is SEHNR and CDR2 is FQNEAQ (reference sequence). The CDR3 extends over 16 amino acids. V was pared by 1 base and J by 3 bases, with 4 bases of the junction left unmatched. CDR3 DNA sequence: TGTGCCAGCAGCTTAGGGACAGGGAGTTACACCGGGGAGCTGTTTTTT. Its translation is CASSLGTGSYTGELFF.

This clone was counted only a few times. This chain joins TRBV13 and TRBJ2-7, with D uncertain. Trimming took 5 bases from V and 8 from J, leaving 13 bases between them. The germline V gene encodes CDR1 PRHDT and CDR2 FYEKMQ (reference sequence). The CDR3 is 12 residues long. The CDR3 DNA reads TGTGCCAGCAGCCTGGGCAGGTACCAGCAGTACTTC. Its translation: CASSLGRYQQYF.

This rearrangement joins TRBV28 to TRBJ2-3, with a tentative D call TRBD1 (5 bases). The V gene's germline CDR1 is MDHEN and CDR2 SYDVKM. The CDR3 extends over 16 amino acids. V was pared by 2 bases and J by 3 bases, with 15 bases between. CDR3 sequence (DNA): TGTGCCAGCAGTTTAAGGGCCAGGGCGAGGACAGATACGCAGTATTTT. Translation gives CASSLRARARTDTQYF. The whole variable domain, remainder taken from reference TRBV28 and TRBJ2-3, is DVKVTQSSRYLVKRTGEKVFLECVQDMDHENMFWYRQDPGLGLRLIYFSYDVKMKEKGDIPEGYSVSREKKERFSLILESASTNQTSMYLCASSLRARARTDTQYFGPGTRLTVL.

This clone showed up just once. V is TRBV6-6 and J is TRBJ2-5; D remains ambiguous. Germline values: CDR1 MNHNY, CDR2 SVGAGI (reference sequence). V was trimmed by 0 bases and J by 2 bases, leaving 7 bases between them. The CDR3 length is 14 residues. The CDR3 nucleotides read TGTGCCAGCAGTTACTCTGTGACGCAAGAGACCCAGTACTTC. This translates into CASSYSVTQETQYF.